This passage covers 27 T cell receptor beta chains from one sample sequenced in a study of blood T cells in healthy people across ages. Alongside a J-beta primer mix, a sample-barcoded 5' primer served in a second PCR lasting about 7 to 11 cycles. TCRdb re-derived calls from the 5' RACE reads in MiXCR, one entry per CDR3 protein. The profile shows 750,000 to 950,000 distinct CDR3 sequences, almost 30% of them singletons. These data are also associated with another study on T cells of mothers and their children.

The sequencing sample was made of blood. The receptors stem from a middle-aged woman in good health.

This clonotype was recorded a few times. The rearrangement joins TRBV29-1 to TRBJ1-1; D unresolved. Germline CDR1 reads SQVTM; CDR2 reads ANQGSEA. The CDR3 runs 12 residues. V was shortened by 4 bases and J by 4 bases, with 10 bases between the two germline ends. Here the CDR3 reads CSVGTATTEAFF. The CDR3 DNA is TGCAGCGTTGGGACGGCTACCACTGAAGCTTTCTTT.

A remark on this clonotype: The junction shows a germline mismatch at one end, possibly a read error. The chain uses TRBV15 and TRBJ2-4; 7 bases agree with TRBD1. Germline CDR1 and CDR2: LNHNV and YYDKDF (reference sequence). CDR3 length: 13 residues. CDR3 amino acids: CATSLQGPDIRYF. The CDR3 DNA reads TGTGCCACCAGCCTACAGGGGCCGGACATTCGGTACTTC. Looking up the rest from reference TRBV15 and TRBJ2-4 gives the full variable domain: DAMVIQNPRYQVTQFGKPVTLSCSQTLNHNVMYWYQQKSSQAPKLLFHYYDKDFNNEADTPDNFQSRRPNTSFCFLDIRSPGLGDTAMYLCATSLQGPDIRYFGAGTRLSVL.

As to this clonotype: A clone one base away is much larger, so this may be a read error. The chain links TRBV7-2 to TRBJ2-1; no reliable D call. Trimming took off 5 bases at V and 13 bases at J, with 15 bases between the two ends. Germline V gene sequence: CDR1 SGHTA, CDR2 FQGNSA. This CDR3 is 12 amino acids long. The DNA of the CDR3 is TGTGCCAGCAGCCACCTCCAGCAGACCCAGTTCTTC. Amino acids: CASSHLQQTQFF.

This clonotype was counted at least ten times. CDR3 coding DNA: TGTGCCACCGCTAGCGGGGTTTTGGAGACCCAGTACTTC. Protein product: CATASGVLETQYF. The chain joins TRBV24-1 to TRBJ2-5; TRBD2 agrees at 9 bases. Germline-derived CDR1 and CDR2 are KGHDR and SFDVKD. V dropped 9 bases and J dropped 5; count of bases not matched to a gene: 6. The CDR3 extends over 13 amino acids.

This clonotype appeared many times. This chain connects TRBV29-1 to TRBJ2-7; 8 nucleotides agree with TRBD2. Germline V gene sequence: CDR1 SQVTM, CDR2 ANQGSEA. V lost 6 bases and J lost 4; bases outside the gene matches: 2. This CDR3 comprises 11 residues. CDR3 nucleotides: TGCAGCGTGAGCGGGGGTTACGAGCAGTACTTC. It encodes CSVSGGYEQYF.

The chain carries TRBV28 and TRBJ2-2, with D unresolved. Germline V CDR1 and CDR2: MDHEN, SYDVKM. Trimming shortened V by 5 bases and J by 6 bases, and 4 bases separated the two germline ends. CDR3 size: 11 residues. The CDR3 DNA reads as TGTGCCAGCAGTGATGCCGGGGAGCTGTTTTTT. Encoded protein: CASSDAGELFF.

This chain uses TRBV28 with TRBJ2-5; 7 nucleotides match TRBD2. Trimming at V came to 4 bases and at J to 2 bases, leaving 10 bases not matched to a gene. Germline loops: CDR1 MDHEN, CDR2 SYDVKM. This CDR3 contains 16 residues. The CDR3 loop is CASSYGSGARQETQYF. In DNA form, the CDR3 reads TGTGCCAGCAGTTACGGGAGCGGGGCCAGGCAAGAGACCCAGTACTTC. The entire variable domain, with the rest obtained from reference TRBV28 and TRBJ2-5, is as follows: DVKVTQSSRYLVKRTGEKVFLECVQDMDHENMFWYRQDPGLGLRLIYFSYDVKMKEKGDIPEGYSVSREKKERFSLILESASTNQTSMYLCASSYGSGARQETQYFGPGTRLLVL.

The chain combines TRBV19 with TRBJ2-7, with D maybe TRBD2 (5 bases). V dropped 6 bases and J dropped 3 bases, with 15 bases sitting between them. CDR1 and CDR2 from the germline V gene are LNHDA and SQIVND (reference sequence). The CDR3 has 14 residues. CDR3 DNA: TGTGCCAGTAGCTCATTCGGGGAAGTCTACGAGCAGTACTTC. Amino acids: CASSSFGEVYEQYF.

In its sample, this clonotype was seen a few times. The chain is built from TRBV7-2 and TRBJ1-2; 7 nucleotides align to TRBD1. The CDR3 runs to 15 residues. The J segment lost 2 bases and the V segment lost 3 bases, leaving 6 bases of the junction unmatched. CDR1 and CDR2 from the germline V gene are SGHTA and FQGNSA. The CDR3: CASSFPGTENYGYTF. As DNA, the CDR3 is TGTGCCAGCAGCTTTCCCGGGACAGAGAACTATGGCTACACCTTC.

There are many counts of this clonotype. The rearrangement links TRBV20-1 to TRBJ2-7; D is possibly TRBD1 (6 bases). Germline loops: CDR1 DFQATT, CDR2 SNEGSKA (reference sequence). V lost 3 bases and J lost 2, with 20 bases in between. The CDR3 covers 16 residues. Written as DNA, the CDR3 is TGCAGTGCTAGTACAGGGAATTGGACCTTGGCCTACGAGCAGTACTTC. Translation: CSASTGNWTLAYEQYF.

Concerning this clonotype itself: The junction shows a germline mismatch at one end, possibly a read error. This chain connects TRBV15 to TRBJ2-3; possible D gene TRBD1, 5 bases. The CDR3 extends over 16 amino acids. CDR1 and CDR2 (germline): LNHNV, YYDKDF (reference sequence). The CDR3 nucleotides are TGTGCCACCAGCCCAGTGGGGCCAGGCCCCACAGATACGGAGTATTTT. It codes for CATSPVGPGPTDTEYF.

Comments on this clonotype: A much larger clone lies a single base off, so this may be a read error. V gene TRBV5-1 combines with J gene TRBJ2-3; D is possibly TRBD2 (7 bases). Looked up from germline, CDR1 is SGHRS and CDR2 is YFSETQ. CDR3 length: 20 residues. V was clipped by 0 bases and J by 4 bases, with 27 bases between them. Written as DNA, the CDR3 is TGCGCCAGCAGCTTGGATTTCGGGGGGCTTCCGGCGCAGGGCGCAGATACGCAGTATTTT. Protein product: CASSLDFGGLPAQGADTQYF.

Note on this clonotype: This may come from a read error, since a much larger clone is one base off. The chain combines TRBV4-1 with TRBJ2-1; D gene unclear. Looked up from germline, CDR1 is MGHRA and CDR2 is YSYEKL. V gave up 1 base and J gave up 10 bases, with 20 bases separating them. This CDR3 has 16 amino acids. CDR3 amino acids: CASSQGSARSTYEQFF. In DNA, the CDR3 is TGCGCCAGCAGCCAAGGGTCGGCCAGATCGACCTACGAGCAGTTCTTC.

The CDR3 reads CASSTRAFRLAGGLLLGETQYF. The CDR3 region has the DNA TGTGCCAGCAGTACCCGGGCTTTCCGACTAGCGGGGGGCCTACTTCTCGGGGAGACCCAGTACTTC. V and J are TRBV28 and TRBJ2-5, with 13 positions matching TRBD2. Germline V gene lookup returns CDR1 MDHEN and CDR2 SYDVKM. The ends lost 5 bases at V and 5 bases at J; junction bases unmatched: 26. The length of the CDR3 is 22 residues.

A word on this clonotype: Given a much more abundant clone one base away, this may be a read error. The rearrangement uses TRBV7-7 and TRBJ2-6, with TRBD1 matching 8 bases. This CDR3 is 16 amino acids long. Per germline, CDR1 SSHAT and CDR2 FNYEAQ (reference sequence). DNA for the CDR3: TGTGCTAGCAGCCCGTTGACAGGGGCTGGGACCAACGTCCTGACTTTC. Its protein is CASSPLTGAGTNVLTF.

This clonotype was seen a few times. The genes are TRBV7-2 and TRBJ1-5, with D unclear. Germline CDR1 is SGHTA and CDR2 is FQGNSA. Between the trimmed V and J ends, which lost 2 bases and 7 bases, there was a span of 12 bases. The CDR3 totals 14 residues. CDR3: CASSLNDLRQPQHF. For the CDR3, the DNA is TGTGCCAGCAGCTTAAACGATCTGAGGCAGCCCCAGCATTTT.

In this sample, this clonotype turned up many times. CDR3: CASSLFTEAFF. The DNA for the CDR3 is TGTGCCAGCAGCTTGTTTACTGAAGCTTTCTTT. The genes are TRBV7-2 and TRBJ1-1, with no clear D. Germline CDR1 is SGHTA and CDR2 is FQGNSA. V was pared by 3 bases and J by 5 bases, with 4 bases between. CDR3 size: 11 residues.

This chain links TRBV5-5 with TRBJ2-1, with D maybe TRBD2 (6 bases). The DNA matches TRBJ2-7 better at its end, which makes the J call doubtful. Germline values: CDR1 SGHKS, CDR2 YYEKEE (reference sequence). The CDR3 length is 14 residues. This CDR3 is CASSLVGTYNEQYF. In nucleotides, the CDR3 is TGTGCCAGCAGCTTGGTGGGGACTTACAATGAGCAGTACTTC.

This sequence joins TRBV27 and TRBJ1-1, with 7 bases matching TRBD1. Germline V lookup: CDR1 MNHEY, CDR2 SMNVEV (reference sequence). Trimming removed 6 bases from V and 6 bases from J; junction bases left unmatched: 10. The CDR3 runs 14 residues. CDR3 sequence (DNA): TGTGCCAGCAGAGAGGCAGGGGGTGGGCCTGAAGCTTTCTTT. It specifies CASREAGGGPEAFF.

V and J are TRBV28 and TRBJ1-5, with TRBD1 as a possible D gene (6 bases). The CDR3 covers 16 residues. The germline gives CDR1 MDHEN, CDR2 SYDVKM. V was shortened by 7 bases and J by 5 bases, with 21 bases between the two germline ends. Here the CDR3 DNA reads TGTGCCAGCATTACAGGGTTGCCATGGGGTTATCAGCCCCAGCATTTT. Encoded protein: CASITGLPWGYQPQHF.

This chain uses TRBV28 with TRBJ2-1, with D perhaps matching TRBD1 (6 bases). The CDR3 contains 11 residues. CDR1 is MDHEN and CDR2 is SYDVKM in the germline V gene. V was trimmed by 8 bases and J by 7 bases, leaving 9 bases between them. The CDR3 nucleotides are TGTGCCAGCCAGGGGCCTAATGAGCAGTTCTTC. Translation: CASQGPNEQFF.

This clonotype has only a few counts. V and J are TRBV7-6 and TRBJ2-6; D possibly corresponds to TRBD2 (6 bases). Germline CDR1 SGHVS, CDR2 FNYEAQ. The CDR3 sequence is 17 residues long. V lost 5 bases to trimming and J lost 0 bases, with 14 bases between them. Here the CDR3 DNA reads TGTGCCAGCAGCCCGAGGGGCGGGGACTCTGGGGCCAACGTCCTGACTTTC. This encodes CASSPRGGDSGANVLTF.

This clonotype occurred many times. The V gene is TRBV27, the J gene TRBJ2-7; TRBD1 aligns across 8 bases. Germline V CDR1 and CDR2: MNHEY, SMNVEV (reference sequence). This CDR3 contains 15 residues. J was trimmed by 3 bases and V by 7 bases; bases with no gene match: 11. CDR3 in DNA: TGTGCCAGCATTCGCTTCGGGACAGGAGTCTACGAGCAGTACTTC. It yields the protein CASIRFGTGVYEQYF.

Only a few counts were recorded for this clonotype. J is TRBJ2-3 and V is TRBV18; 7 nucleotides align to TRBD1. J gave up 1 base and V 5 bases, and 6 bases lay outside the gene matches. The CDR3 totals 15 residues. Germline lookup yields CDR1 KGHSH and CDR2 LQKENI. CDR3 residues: CASSADRFRTDTQYF. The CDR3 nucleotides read TGTGCCAGCTCAGCGGACAGGTTCCGCACAGATACGCAGTATTTT.

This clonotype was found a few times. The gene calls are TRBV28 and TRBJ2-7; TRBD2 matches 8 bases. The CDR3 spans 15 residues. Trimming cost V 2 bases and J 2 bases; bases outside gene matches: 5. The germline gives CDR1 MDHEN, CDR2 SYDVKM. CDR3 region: CASSLPGGGPYEQYF. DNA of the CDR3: TGTGCCAGCAGTTTACCCGGGGGGGGCCCCTACGAGCAGTACTTC. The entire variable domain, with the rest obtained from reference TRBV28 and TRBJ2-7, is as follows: DVKVTQSSRYLVKRTGEKVFLECVQDMDHENMFWYRQDPGLGLRLIYFSYDVKMKEKGDIPEGYSVSREKKERFSLILESASTNQTSMYLCASSLPGGGPYEQYFGPGTRLTVT.

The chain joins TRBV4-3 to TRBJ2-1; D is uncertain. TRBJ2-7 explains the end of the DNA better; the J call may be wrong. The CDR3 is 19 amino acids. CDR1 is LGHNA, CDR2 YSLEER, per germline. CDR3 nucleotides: TGCGCCAGCAGCCAAGATTCCACCCCCTCCCTTGCTGCCTACAATGAGCAGTACTTC. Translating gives CASSQDSTPSLAAYNEQYF.

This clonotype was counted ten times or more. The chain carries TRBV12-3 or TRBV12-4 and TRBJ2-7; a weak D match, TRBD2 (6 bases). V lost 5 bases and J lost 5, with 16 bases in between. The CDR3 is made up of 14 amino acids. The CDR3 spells CASSGGNLAHEQYF. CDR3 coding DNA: TGTGCCAGCAGTGGGGGGAACCTAGCCCACGAGCAGTACTTC.